The entry below gives a single TCR beta chain sequence along with its context. The sample originates from a study of T cell responses to AZD1222 COVID-19 vaccine. The CDR3 sequence is 15 residues long. Germline V CDR1 and CDR2: MNHEY, SVGEGT. Trimming removed 5 bases from V and 8 bases from J; junction bases left unmatched: 6. Assay: immunoSEQ multiplex PCR; the TCRdb copy retains only in-frame clones and omits some. The sample lists some 150,000 clones, less than 90% seen once, with about 7% in the top ten. The V gene is TRBV6-2 or TRBV6-3, the J gene TRBJ1-6; the match to TRBD1 covers 10 bases. Specimen: peripheral blood, collected after recovery from COVID-19. This receptor was identified in an adult who had recovered from COVID-19. The CDR3 here is CASSPGDRGDSPLHF. The CDR3 DNA is TGTGCCAGCAGTCCCGGGGACAGGGGAGATTCACCCCTCCACTTT.